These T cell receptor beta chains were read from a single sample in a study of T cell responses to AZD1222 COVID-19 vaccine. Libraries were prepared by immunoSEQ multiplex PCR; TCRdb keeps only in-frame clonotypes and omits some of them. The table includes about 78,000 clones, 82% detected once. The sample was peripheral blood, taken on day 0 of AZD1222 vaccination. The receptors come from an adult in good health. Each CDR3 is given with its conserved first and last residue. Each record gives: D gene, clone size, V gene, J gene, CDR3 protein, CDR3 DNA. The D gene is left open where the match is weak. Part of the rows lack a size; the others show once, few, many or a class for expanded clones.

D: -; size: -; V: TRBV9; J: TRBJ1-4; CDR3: CASSPILRWVKLFF; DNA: TGTGCCAGCAGCCCGATCCTCAGGTGGGTAAAACTGTTTTTT
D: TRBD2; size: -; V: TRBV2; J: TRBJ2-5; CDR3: CASSGFLAGKETQYF; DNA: TGTGCCAGCAGTGGTTTTCTAGCGGGAAAGGAGACCCAGTACTTC
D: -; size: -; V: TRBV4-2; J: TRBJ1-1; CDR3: CASSQGAVTEAFF; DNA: TGTGCCAGCAGCCAGGGGGCGGTAACTGAAGCTTTCTTT
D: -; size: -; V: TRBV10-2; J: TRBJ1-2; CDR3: CASSSSLRLIAF; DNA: TGCGCCAGCAGCTCGAGCCTCCGCCTTATCGCCTTC
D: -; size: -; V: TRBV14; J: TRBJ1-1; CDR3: CASTSRGQFTHTEAFF; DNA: TGTGCCAGCACCTCAAGAGGTCAGTTCACCCACACTGAAGCTTTCTTT
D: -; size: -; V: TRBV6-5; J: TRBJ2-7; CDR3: CASSYRTPRDEQYF; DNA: TGTGCCAGCAGTTACCGGACCCCGCGGGACGAGCAGTACTTC
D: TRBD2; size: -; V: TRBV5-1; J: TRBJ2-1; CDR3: CASSPMTSGGLKSSYNEQFF; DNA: TGCGCCAGCAGCCCCATGACTAGCGGGGGCCTAAAGAGCTCCTACAATGAGCAGTTCTTC
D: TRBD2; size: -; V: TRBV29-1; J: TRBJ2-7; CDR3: CSVEGLAGAYEQYF; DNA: TGCAGCGTTGAAGGACTAGCGGGGGCCTACGAGCAGTACTTC
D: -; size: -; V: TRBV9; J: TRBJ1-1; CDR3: CASSVQGNTEAFF; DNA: TGTGCCAGCAGCGTACAGGGGAACACTGAAGCTTTCTTT
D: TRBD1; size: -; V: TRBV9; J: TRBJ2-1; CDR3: CASSFGTGGYEQFF; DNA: TGTGCCAGCAGCTTCGGGACAGGGGGCTATGAGCAGTTCTTC
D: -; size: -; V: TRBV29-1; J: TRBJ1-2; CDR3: CSVARDRYGYTF; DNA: TGCAGCGTTGCCCGGGACCGGTATGGCTACACCTTC
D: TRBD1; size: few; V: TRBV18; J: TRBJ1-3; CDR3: CASSPGQANSGNTIYF; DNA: TGTGCCAGCTCACCCGGACAGGCGAACTCTGGAAACACCATATATTTT
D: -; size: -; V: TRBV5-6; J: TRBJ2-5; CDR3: CASSVKYAGEETQYF; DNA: TGTGCCAGCAGCGTGAAATACGCAGGGGAAGAGACCCAGTACTTC
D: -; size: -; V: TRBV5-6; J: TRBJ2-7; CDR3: CASSFLGAEQYF; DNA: TGTGCCAGCAGCTTTCTAGGGGCTGAACAGTACTTC
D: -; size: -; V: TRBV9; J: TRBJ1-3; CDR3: CASSVTVAGSGNTIYF; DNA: TGTGCCAGCAGCGTGACAGTCGCAGGTTCTGGAAACACCATATATTTT
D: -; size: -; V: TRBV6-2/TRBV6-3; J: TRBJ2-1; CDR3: CASSYLDDNEQFF; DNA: TGTGCCAGCAGTTACCTGGACGACAATGAGCAGTTCTTC
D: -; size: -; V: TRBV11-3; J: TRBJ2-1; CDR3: CASSVRLGSYNEQFF; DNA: TGTGCCAGCAGCGTCCGTCTGGGGTCCTACAATGAGCAGTTCTTC
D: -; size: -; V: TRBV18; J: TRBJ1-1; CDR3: CASSPGGPNTEAFF; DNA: TGTGCCAGCTCACCAGGGGGACCGAACACTGAAGCTTTCTTT
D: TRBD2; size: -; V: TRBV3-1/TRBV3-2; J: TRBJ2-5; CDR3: CASSQGDSGVQETQYF; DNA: TGTGCCAGCAGCCAAGGGGATAGCGGGGTCCAAGAGACCCAGTACTTC
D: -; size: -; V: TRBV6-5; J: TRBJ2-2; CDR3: CASTAARGTGELFF; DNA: TGTGCCAGCACCGCGGCTAGGGGCACCGGGGAGCTGTTTTTT
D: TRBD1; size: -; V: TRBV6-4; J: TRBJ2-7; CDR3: CASSVDSTGGYEQYF; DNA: TGTGCCAGCAGTGTCGACTCGACAGGGGGATACGAGCAGTACTTC
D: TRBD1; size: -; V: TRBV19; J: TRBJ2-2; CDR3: CASTLQGLMSNTGELFF; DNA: TGTGCCAGTACCCTACAGGGGCTGATGTCAAACACCGGGGAGCTGTTTTTT
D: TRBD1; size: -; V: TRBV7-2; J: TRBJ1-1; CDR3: CASSPRTGALNTEAFF; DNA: TGTGCCAGCAGCCCAAGGACAGGGGCGCTGAACACTGAAGCTTTCTTT
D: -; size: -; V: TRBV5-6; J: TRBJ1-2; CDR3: CASRGAGMGYGYTF; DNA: TGTGCCAGCAGGGGGGCAGGGATGGGCTATGGCTACACCTTC
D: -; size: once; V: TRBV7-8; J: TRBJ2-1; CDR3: CASNSRGNNEQFF; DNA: TGTGCCAGCAACTCCAGAGGCAACAATGAGCAGTTCTTC
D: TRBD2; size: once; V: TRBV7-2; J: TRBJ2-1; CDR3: CASSLAVAGPYNEQFF; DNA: TGTGCCAGCAGCTTAGCTGTAGCGGGACCATACAATGAGCAGTTCTTC
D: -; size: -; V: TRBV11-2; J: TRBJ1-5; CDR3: CASSFQPDQPQHF; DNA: TGTGCCAGCAGCTTCCAGCCCGATCAGCCCCAGCATTTT
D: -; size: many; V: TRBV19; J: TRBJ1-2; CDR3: CASSMYTGYGYTF; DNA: TGTGCCAGTAGTATGTATACCGGGTATGGCTACACCTTC
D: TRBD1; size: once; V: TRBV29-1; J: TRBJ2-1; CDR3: CSVAGTDASYNEQFF; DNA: TGCAGCGTCGCAGGGACAGACGCCTCCTACAATGAGCAGTTCTTC